The clone carrying this TCR beta chain was counted once. The CDR3 is made up of 15 amino acids. The V end was cut by 1 base, the J end by 4 bases, with 14 bases between. Germline-derived CDR1 and CDR2 are SNHLY and FYNNEI. This sample was included in a study of sequential checkpoint blockade in melanoma. Study-wide context: Randomization was 1:1 between first-line nivolumab→ipilimumab and ipilimumab→nivolumab. Each arm's sequence ended with maintenance nivolumab.

Treatment here: randomized to nivolumab then ipilimumab (arm A) or the reverse (arm B). DNA-damaging chemotherapy had not been given to any patient beforehand. Live CD3+CD8+ CD19− CD56− cells were sorted from PBMCs. Method: immunoSEQ multiplex PCR; TCRdb's copy keeps in-frame clones and lacks some. The sample consists of over 25,000 clones, about 80% of them appearing once. This specimen consisted of CD8+ T cells sorted from blood (inferred from file names), obtained from a patient given nivolumab and ipilimumab in sequence. The TCR was taken from a human donor with melanoma. This chain links TRBV2 with TRBJ2-7; D unresolved. The CDR3 region is CASSEVVFARYEQYF. The CDR3 DNA follows: TGTGCCAGCAGTGAAGTGGTTTTCGCGAGGTACGAGCAGTACTTC.